A selection of T cell receptor beta chains follows, all from one sample in a study of blood T cells in healthy people across ages. TCRdb re-derived calls from the 5' RACE reads in MiXCR, one entry per CDR3 protein. The sample contains 870,000 or so distinct CDR3 sequences, 25% to 30% of which appear only once. Sequenced material: blood. The receptors come from a woman of 80 years or more in good health. Each CDR3 is given with its conserved first and last residue. D genes are given only for firm matches. Expanded clones are given a class, and other clones once, few, many or no size at all.

J: TRBJ2-5
D: .
V: TRBV6-2/TRBV6-3
size: .
DNA: TGTGCCAGCCGACAGTCAGGAGGGGAGACCCAGTACTTC
CDR3: CASRQSGGETQYF

J: TRBJ1-6
D: .
V: TRBV3-1
size: few
DNA: TGTGCCAGCAGCGAACCCCTCCTTAATTCACCCCTCCACTTT
CDR3: CASSEPLLNSPLHF

J: TRBJ1-1
D: .
V: TRBV6-2/TRBV6-3
size: few
DNA: TGTGCCAGCAGACAAAGTTTACCGGGGAACACTGAAGCTTTCTTT
CDR3: CASRQSLPGNTEAFF

J: TRBJ2-1
D: .
V: TRBV20-1
size: .
DNA: TGCAGTGCTAGAGTAAGGGAAAATGAGCAGTTCTTC
CDR3: CSARVRENEQFF

J: TRBJ2-1
D: .
V: TRBV5-6
size: .
DNA: TGTGTCAGCAGCTCGCTAGCACCGAGCTCCTACAATGAGCAGTTCTTC
CDR3: CVSSSLAPSSYNEQFF

J: TRBJ1-6
D: TRBD1
V: TRBV10-2
size: few
DNA: TGCGCCAGCGTCGACAGGGATAATTCACCCCTCCACTTT
CDR3: CASVDRDNSPLHF

J: TRBJ2-5
D: .
V: TRBV29-1
size: many
DNA: TGCAGCGCTGGACAGATCCAAGAGACCCAGTACTTC
CDR3: CSAGQIQETQYF

J: TRBJ1-1
D: .
V: TRBV6-1
size: .
DNA: TGTGCCGGATCACGGAGGGCCCAGGGAAACACTGAAGCTTTCTTT
CDR3: CAGSRRAQGNTEAFF

J: TRBJ2-7
D: TRBD1
V: TRBV20-1
size: .
DNA: TGCAGTGCTAGAGAGACAGGGTTCCCCTTTTACGAGCAGTACTTC
CDR3: CSARETGFPFYEQYF

J: TRBJ1-2
D: .
V: TRBV12-3/TRBV12-4
size: many
DNA: TGTGCCAGCAGTAGACGGGACGATAACTATGGCTACACCTTC
CDR3: CASSRRDDNYGYTF

J: TRBJ2-1
D: TRBD2
V: TRBV11-2
size: once
DNA: TGTGCCAGCAGCTTCCAGAGGACTAGCGGATACTACAATGAGCAGTTCTTC
CDR3: CASSFQRTSGYYNEQFF

J: TRBJ2-7
D: .
V: TRBV29-1
size: .
DNA: TGCAGCGGCGGCCCCAGGGCAAGCTCCTACAATGGGCAGTACTTC
CDR3: CSGGPRASSYNGQYF

J: TRBJ1-5
D: .
V: TRBV24-1
size: many
DNA: TGTGCCACCAGTCCGGCGGGGGTTCAGCCCCAGCATTTT
CDR3: CATSPAGVQPQHF

J: TRBJ2-5
D: .
V: TRBV20-1
size: many
DNA: TGCAGGTCCGGAGCCACTGAAGGGACCCAGTACTTC
CDR3: CRSGATEGTQYF

J: TRBJ1-2
D: .
V: TRBV30
size: few
DNA: TGTGCCTGGAGTGTAACTTACATCCAGGGGATAGCTAACTATGGCTACACCTTC
CDR3: CAWSVTYIQGIANYGYTF

J: TRBJ2-7
D: .
V: TRBV6-6
size: few
DNA: TGTGCCAGCAGTTCCCGGGACTCCGCTACGCTCCAGCAGTACTTC
CDR3: CASSSRDSATLQQYF

J: TRBJ2-1
D: .
V: TRBV7-2
size: many
DNA: TGTGCCAGCAGCTTCCCCGGCGACTATAAGCAGTTCTTC
CDR3: CASSFPGDYKQFF

J: TRBJ2-3
D: TRBD2
V: TRBV20-1
size: many
DNA: TGCAGTGCTAGAGAAGTTCCTAGCGGGAGTAGTCAGTATTTT
CDR3: CSAREVPSGSSQYF

J: TRBJ2-5
D: .
V: TRBV30
size: few
DNA: TGTGCCTGGAGTGTGAAGGGCTTAGAGACCCAGTACTTC
CDR3: CAWSVKGLETQYF

J: TRBJ2-1
D: .
V: TRBV6-5
size: many
DNA: TGTGCCAGCAGCCCCCGCAACCCCCTCTACAATGAGCAGTTCTTC
CDR3: CASSPRNPLYNEQFF

J: TRBJ1-2
D: .
V: TRBV5-4
size: few
DNA: TGTGCCAGCACCCCCACAATAGACAGGAATTATGGCTACACCTTC
CDR3: CASTPTIDRNYGYTF

J: TRBJ1-2
D: .
V: TRBV20-1
size: once
DNA: TGCAGTGCTAGAGATTCGGGGCGGTCGAGCTACACCTTC
CDR3: CSARDSGRSSYTF

J: TRBJ2-7
D: TRBD1
V: TRBV9
size: many
DNA: TGTGCCAGCAGCGTGGGACAGAATTTTCGGGACGAGCAGTACTTC
CDR3: CASSVGQNFRDEQYF

J: TRBJ1-2
D: .
V: TRBV5-1
size: .
DNA: TGCGCCAGCAGCTTCAGCAGGAGTGGCTATGGCTACACCTTC
CDR3: CASSFSRSGYGYTF